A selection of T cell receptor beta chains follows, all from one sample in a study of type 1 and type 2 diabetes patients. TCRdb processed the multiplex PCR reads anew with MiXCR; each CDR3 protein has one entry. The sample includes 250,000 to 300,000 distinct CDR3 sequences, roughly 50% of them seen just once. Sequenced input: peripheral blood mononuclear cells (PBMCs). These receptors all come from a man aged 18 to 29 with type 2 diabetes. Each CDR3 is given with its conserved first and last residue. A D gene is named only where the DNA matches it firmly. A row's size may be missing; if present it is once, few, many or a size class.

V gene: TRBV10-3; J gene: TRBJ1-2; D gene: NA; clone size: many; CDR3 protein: CAISESGRGGYTF; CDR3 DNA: TGTGCCATCAGTGAGTCGGGCAGGGGTGGCTACACCTTC
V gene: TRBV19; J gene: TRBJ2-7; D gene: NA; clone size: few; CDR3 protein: CASSMQHFSYEQYF; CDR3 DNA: TGTGCCAGTAGTATGCAGCACTTCTCCTACGAGCAGTACTTC
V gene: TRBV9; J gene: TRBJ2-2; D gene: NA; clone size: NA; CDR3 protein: CASSEIENTGELFF; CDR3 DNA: TGTGCCAGCAGTGAAATCGAGAACACCGGGGAGCTGTTTTTT
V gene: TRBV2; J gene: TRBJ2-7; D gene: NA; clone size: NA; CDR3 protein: CASSADGIRMSEQYF; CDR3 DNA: TGTGCCAGCAGCGCGGACGGGATTCGGATGAGCGAGCAGTACTTC
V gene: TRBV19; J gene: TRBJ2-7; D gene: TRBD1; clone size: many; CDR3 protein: CASSLTGDLYEQYF; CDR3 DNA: TGTGCCAGTAGTCTCACAGGGGACCTATACGAGCAGTACTTC
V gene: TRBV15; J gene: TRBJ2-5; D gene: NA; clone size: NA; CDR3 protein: CATSGTGGNKMTQYF; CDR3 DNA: TGTGCCACCAGCGGAACAGGAGGTAACAAGATGACCCAGTACTTC
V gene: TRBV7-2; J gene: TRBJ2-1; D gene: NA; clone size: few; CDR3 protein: CASSPISGSIYNEQFF; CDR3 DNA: TGTGCCAGCAGCCCCATTTCGGGGTCCATTTACAATGAGCAGTTCTTC
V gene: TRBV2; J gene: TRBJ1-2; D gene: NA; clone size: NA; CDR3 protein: CASSGLTGFGYTF; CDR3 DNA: TGTGCCAGCAGTGGTTTGACGGGGTTTGGCTACACCTTC
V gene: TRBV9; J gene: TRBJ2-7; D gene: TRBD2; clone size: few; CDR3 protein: CASSVALGEGVEQYF; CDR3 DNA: TGTGCCAGCAGCGTAGCTCTAGGGGAGGGTGTCGAGCAGTACTTC
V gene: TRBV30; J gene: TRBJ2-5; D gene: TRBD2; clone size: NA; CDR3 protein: CAWGLAGSQETQYF; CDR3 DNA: TGTGCCTGGGGTCTAGCGGGAAGTCAAGAGACCCAGTACTTC
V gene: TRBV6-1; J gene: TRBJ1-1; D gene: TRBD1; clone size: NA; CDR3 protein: CASSYPTGMGTEAFF; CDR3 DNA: TGTGCCAGCAGTTACCCGACAGGGATGGGCACTGAAGCTTTCTTT
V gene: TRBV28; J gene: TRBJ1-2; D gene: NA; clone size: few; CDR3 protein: CASSLLGGRGYTF; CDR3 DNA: TGTGCCAGCAGTTTACTTGGGGGGCGAGGCTACACCTTC
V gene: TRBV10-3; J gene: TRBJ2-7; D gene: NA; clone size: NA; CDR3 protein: CAITSGRGYEQYF; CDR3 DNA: TGTGCCATCACTAGCGGCAGGGGCTACGAGCAGTACTTC
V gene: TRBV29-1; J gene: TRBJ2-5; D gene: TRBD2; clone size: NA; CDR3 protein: CSIVDRGGGETQYF; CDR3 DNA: TGCAGCATTGTAGACCGGGGGGGCGGGGAGACCCAGTACTTC
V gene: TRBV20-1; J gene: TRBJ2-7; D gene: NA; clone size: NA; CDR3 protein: CSASRVFDEQYF; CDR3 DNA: TGCAGTGCTAGCCGGGTCTTCGACGAGCAGTACTTC
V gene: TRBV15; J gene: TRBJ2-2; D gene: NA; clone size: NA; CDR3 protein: CATSSVSKGTGELFF; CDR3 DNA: TGTGCCACCAGCTCCGTTAGCAAGGGGACCGGGGAGCTGTTTTTT
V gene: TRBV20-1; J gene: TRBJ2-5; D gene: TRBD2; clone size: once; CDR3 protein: CSAIRLGGEEETQYF; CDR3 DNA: TGCAGTGCTATCCGACTCGGGGGGGAGGAAGAGACCCAGTACTTC
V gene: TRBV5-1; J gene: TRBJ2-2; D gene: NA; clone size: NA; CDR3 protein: CASSPGPDYTGELFF; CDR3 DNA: TGCGCCAGCAGCCCAGGCCCGGACTACACCGGGGAGCTGTTTTTT
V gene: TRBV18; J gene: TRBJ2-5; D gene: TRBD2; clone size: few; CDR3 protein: CASSPTSGPQETQYF; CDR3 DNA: TGTGCCAGCTCGCCGACTAGCGGGCCCCAAGAGACCCAGTACTTC
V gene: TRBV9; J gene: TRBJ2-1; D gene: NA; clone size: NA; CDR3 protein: CASTVDNEQFF; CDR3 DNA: TGTGCCAGCACCGTGGACAATGAGCAGTTCTTC
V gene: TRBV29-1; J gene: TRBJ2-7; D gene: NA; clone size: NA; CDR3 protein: CSVATYEQYF; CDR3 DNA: TGCAGTGTGGCCACCTACGAGCAGTACTTC
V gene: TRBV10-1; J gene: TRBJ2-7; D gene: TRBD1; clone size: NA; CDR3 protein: CASSPQGQSTGLYF; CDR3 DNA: TGCGCCAGCAGTCCCCAGGGACAGTCTACGGGGCTGTACTTC
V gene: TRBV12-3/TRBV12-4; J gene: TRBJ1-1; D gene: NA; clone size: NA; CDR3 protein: CASSSTEGRTEAFF; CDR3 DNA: TGTGCCAGCAGTTCAACCGAGGGGAGGACTGAAGCTTTCTTT
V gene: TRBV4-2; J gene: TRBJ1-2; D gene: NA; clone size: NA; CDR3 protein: CASSQDELRGRDYGYTF; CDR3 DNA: TGTGCCAGCAGCCAAGATGAGTTAAGGGGCAGGGACTATGGCTACACCTTC
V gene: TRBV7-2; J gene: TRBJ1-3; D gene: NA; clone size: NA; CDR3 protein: CASSFETDGNTIYF; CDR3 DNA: TGTGCCAGCAGCTTTGAGACGGACGGAAACACCATATATTTT
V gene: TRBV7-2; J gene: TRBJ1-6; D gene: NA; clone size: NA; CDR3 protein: CASSSGTTLSLHF; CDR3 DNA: TGTGCCAGCAGCTCCGGGACCACCTTATCCCTCCACTTT
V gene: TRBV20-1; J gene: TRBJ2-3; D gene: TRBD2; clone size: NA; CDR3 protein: CSARESSGGTDTQYF; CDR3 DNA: TGCAGTGCTAGAGAATCTAGCGGGGGGACAGATACGCAGTATTTT
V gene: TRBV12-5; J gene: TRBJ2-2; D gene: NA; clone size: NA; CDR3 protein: CASGSLTGELFF; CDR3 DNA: TGTGCTAGTGGTTCCCTAACCGGGGAGCTGTTTTTT
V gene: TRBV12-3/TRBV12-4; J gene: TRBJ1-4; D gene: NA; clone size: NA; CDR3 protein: CASSPGDSANEKLFF; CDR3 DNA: TGTGCCAGCAGCCCAGGGGACTCGGCAAATGAAAAACTGTTTTTT
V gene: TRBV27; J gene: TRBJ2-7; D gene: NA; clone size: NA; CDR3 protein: CASSPRPVAPYSSYEQYF; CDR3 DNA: TGTGCCAGCAGTCCCCGACCTGTAGCGCCTTACAGCTCCTACGAGCAGTACTTC
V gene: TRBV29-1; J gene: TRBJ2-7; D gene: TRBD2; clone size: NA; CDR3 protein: CSVESLAGGEQYF; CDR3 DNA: TGCAGCGTTGAATCACTAGCGGGAGGCGAGCAGTACTTC
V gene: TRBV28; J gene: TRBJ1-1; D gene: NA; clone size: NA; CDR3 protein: CASSPLIMNTEAFF; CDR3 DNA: TGTGCCAGCAGTCCTCTGATTATGAACACTGAAGCTTTCTTT
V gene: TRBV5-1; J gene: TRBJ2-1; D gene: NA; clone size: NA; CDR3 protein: CASLRSSEGLGEQFF; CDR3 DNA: TGCGCCAGCCTTCGATCCAGCGAGGGTCTAGGTGAGCAGTTCTTC
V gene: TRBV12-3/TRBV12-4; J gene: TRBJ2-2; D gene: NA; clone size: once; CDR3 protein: CASRPLGTGELFF; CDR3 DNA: TGTGCCAGCAGGCCCTTGGGCACCGGGGAGCTGTTTTTT
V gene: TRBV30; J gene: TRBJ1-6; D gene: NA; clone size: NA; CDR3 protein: CASSIDGTQDSPLHF; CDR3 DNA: TGTGCCAGTAGTATAGATGGGACGCAAGATTCACCCCTCCACTTT
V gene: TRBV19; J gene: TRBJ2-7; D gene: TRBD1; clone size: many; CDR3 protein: CASSDRGYEQYF; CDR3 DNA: TGTGCCAGTAGTGACAGGGGTTACGAGCAGTACTTC
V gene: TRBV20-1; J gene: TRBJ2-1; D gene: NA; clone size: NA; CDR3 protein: CSAANNEQFF; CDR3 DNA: TGCAGTGCTGCTAACAATGAGCAGTTCTTC
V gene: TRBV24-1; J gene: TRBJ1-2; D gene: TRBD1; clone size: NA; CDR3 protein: CATSDRPGTGVGGYTF; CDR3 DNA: TGTGCCACCAGTGATCGTCCCGGGACAGGGGTTGGCGGCTACACCTTC
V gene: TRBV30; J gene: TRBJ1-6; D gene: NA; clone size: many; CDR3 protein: CAWNGAVSPLHF; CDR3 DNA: TGTGCCTGGAATGGGGCTGTGTCACCCCTCCACTTT
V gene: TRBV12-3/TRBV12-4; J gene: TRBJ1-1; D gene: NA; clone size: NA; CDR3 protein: CASNLAPNTEAFF; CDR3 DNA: TGTGCCAGCAATTTGGCTCCGAACACTGAAGCTTTCTTT
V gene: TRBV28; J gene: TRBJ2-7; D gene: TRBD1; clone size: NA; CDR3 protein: CASTGQHHYEQYF; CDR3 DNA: TGTGCCAGCACGGGACAGCATCACTACGAGCAGTACTTC
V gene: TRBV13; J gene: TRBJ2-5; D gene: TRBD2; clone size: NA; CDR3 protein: CASSRLAGGRYQETQYF; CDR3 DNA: TGTGCCAGCAGCCGACTAGCGGGGGGGCGGTACCAAGAGACCCAGTACTTC
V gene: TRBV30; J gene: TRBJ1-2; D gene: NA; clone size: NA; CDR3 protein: CAWTFAQGGGGGYTF; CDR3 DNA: TGTGCCTGGACCTTTGCACAGGGTGGGGGAGGCGGCTACACCTTC
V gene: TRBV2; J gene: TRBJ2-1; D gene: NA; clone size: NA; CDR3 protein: CASFRGTGYSYNEQFF; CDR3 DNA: TGTGCCAGCTTCCGGGGTACGGGGTACTCCTACAATGAGCAGTTCTTC
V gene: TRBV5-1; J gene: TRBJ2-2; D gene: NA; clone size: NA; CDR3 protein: CASSNPPLATGELFF; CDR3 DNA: TGCGCCAGCAGCAATCCCCCCCTAGCCACCGGGGAGCTGTTTTTT
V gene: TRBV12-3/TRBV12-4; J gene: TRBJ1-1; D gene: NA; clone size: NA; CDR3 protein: CASRVGEEDTEAFF; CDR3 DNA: TGTGCCAGCAGGGTGGGGGAGGAGGACACTGAAGCTTTCTTT
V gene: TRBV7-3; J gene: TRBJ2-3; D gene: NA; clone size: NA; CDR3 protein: CASSLTQDTQYF; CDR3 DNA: TGTGCCAGCAGCCTAACGCAGGATACGCAGTATTTT
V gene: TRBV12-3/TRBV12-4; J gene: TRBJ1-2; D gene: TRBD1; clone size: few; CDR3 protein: CASSLGTVNGYTF; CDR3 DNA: TGTGCCAGCAGTTTGGGGACAGTCAATGGCTACACCTTC
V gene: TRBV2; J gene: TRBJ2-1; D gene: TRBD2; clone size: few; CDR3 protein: CASSPQGSGGRGEQFF; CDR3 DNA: TGTGCCAGCAGTCCGCAAGGCAGCGGGGGTCGGGGTGAGCAGTTCTTC
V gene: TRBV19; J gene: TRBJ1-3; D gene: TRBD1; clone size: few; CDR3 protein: CASSIDRGNTIYF; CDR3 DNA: TGTGCCAGTAGTATCGACAGGGGTAACACCATATATTTT
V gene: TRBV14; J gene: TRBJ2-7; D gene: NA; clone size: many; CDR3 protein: CASSPGTYYEQYF; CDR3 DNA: TGTGCCAGCAGCCCCGGAACTTACTACGAGCAGTACTTC
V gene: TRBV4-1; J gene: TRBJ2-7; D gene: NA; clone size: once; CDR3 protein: CASSQVLNPGRDVEQYF; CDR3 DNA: TGCGCCAGCAGCCAAGTGTTGAACCCGGGCAGGGATGTCGAGCAGTACTTC
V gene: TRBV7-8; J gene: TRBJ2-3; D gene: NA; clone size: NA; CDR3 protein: CASSLEGDRTDTQYF; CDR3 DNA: TGTGCCAGCAGCTTAGAGGGGGACCGCACAGATACGCAGTATTTT
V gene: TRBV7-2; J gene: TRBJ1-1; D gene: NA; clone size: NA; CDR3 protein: CASSFRRGDGTEAFF; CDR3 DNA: TGTGCCAGCAGTTTCCGAAGGGGGGACGGCACTGAAGCTTTCTTT